The 2 T cell receptor beta chains reported below all come from one sample, sequenced in a study of PD-L1 blockade in urothelial cancer. The data were produced by immunoSEQ multiplex PCR, yet TCRdb's version contains in-frame clones alone and is incomplete. The sample includes roughly 27,000 clones, 70% to 90% of them seen just once. This specimen consisted of PBMCs, obtained around atezolizumab (anti-PD-L1) treatment. The receptors shown here come from a man aged 50 or older with urothelial cancer.

The rearrangement uses TRBV27 and TRBJ2-7; 7 positions agree with TRBD1. The germline V gene encodes CDR1 MNHEY and CDR2 SMNVEV (reference sequence). CDR3 length: 14 residues. With 2 bases clipped from V and 7 bases from J, the junction kept 8 bases outside the gene matches. The CDR3 loop reads CASSLGPTGKEQYF. CDR3 DNA: TGTGCCAGCAGTTTAGGGCCGACAGGGAAGGAGCAGTACTTC.

The chain joins TRBV29-1 to TRBJ2-7, with D hard to call. The germline gives CDR1 SQVTM, CDR2 ANQGSEA. Trimming took off 1 base at V and 1 base at J, with 8 bases between the two ends. The CDR3 extends over 13 amino acids. CDR3 nucleotides: TGCAGCGTTGAAGTGGCGGAATCCTACGAGCAGTACTTC. Translated: CSVEVAESYEQYF.